The 18 T cell receptor beta chains presented below share a single source sample, sequenced in a study of blood T cell repertoires in COVID-19 (dated by TCRdb to the early 2020s). Library generation was performed with the immunoSEQ multiplex PCR assay. TCRdb took this table from immuneACCESS and kept in-frame rearrangements with V and J called. Such tables lack part of the clones; where checked against another copy, unresolved V genes explain under half of the gap, and the rest is unexplained. For this sample there are 300,000 to 400,000 clones; roughly 90% appear just once. The top ten clones comprise roughly 2.9% of the sample. Sequencing was performed on peripheral blood. The receptors were sampled from a woman in her thirties with COVID-19, enrolled during active disease.

The chain combines TRBV5-1 with TRBJ1-1, with 8 nucleotides matching TRBD1. Unmatched junction bases numbered 8, after V lost 4 bases and J lost 0 bases. Germline V gene sequence: CDR1 SGHRS, CDR2 YFSETQ. The CDR3 is made up of 16 amino acids. The CDR3 DNA is TGCGCCAGCAGCCCAAGGACAGGGAACATGAACACTGAAGCTTTCTTT. Protein sequence: CASSPRTGNMNTEAFF.

This clone was recorded once. The chain uses TRBV30 and TRBJ2-3, with D tentatively TRBD1 (6 bases). The V gene lost 1 base and the J gene lost 6 bases, with 20 bases spanning the gap. CDR1 is GTSNPN and CDR2 is SVGIG in the germline V gene (reference sequence). The CDR3 totals 16 residues. The CDR3 sequence: CAWSEDSPPLSDTQYF. CDR3 DNA sequence: TGTGCCTGGAGTGAGGACAGTCCCCCGTTATCCGATACGCAGTATTTT.

The chain has TRBV27 and TRBJ2-5; D unclear. V was cut by 1 base and J by 5 bases, with 8 bases left in between. The germline V gene has CDR1 MNHEY and CDR2 SMNVEV (reference sequence). The CDR3 runs to 13 residues. CDR3 DNA sequence: TGTGCCAGCAGTTTATATTTCAGGGAGACCCAGTACTTC. Protein: CASSLYFRETQYF.

The chain couples TRBV5-1 to TRBJ2-2; 8 nucleotides align to TRBD2. The junction had 10 bases not matched to a gene; V was cut back by 0 bases and J by 6 bases. Germline CDR1 is SGHRS and CDR2 is YFSETQ. There are 17 residues in the CDR3. The CDR3 here is CASSLDSAGGMAGELFF. In DNA, the CDR3 is TGCGCCAGCAGCTTGGATTCGGCGGGAGGTATGGCCGGGGAGCTGTTTTTT. The full variable domain, its missing parts supplied by reference TRBV5-1 and TRBJ2-2, is KAGVTQTPRYLIKTRGQQVTLSCSPISGHRSVSWYQQTPGQGLQFLFEYFSETQRNKGNFPGRFSGRQFSNSRSEMNVSTLELGDSALYLCASSLDSAGGMAGELFFGEGSRLTVL.

The CDR3 protein is CASSPDTGRGQPQHF. CDR3 DNA: TGTGCCAGCAGCCCGGATACGGGGCGGGGGCAGCCCCAGCATTTT. The V gene is TRBV9, the J gene TRBJ1-5, with D possibly being TRBD1 (5 bases). Germline loops: CDR1 SGDLS, CDR2 YYNGEE. The V gene lost 4 bases and the J gene lost 7 bases, with 18 bases spanning the gap. The CDR3 length is 15 residues.

The chain combines TRBV5-4 with TRBJ2-7; D gene ambiguous. This CDR3 region has 13 residues. V was clipped by 0 bases and J by 3 bases, with 7 bases between them. Germline lookup yields CDR1 SGHNT and CDR2 YYREEE (reference sequence). The CDR3 sequence is CASSLDVVYEQYF. CDR3 bases: TGTGCCAGCAGCTTGGATGTCGTCTACGAGCAGTACTTC.

This chain uses TRBV5-1 with TRBJ2-2, with 16 nucleotides matching TRBD2. The CDR3 runs 16 residues. Germline-derived CDR1 and CDR2 are SGHRS and YFSETQ. V lost 4 bases and J lost 6; bases outside the gene matches: 3. As DNA, the CDR3 is TGCGCCAGCAGCAAGGGACTAGCGGGAGGGCCCGGGGAGCTGTTTTTT. The encoded protein is CASSKGLAGGPGELFF.

The chain recombines TRBV5-1 with TRBJ2-1, with 13 positions matching TRBD2. CDR1 is SGHRS, CDR2 YFSETQ, per germline. CDR3 length equals 15 residues. The junction had 5 bases not matched to a gene; V was cut back by 4 bases and J by 7 bases. The CDR3: CASSIGLAGVNEQFF. CDR3 bases: TGCGCCAGCAGCATCGGACTAGCGGGAGTAAATGAGCAGTTCTTC.

The genes are TRBV27 and TRBJ1-1; D perhaps matches TRBD1 (5 bases). Trimming took 2 bases from V and 6 from J, leaving 13 bases between them. CDR1 and CDR2 from the germline V gene are MNHEY and SMNVEV (reference sequence). The CDR3 length is 14 residues. The CDR3 bases are TGTGCCAGCAGTTTACCAGGGAAGGCCGCTGAAGCTTTCTTT. Amino acid sequence: CASSLPGKAAEAFF.

The sample holds a few counts of this clone. This chain connects TRBV3-1 (or the pseudogene TRBV3-2) to TRBJ2-7; possibly TRBD2 for D (6 bases). CDR3 length: 15 amino acids. The germline CDR1 and CDR2 sequences are LGHDT and YNNKEL (reference sequence). The V end lost 0 bases, the J end lost 2 bases, and 11 bases lay between the germline ends. The CDR3 DNA reads TGTGCCAGCAGCCAAGAGGGCGGACTACCCTACGAGCAGTACTTC. Its translation is CASSQEGGLPYEQYF.

V is TRBV4-1 and J is TRBJ1-4; 8 bases align to TRBD1. From germline, CDR1 is MGHRA and CDR2 YSYEKL. CDR3 length: 15 amino acids. V shed 1 base, J shed 5 bases, and the junction held 3 bases outside the gene matches. The CDR3 here is CASSQATGGNEKLFF. The CDR3 DNA reads TGCGCCAGCAGCCAAGCAACAGGGGGAAATGAAAAACTGTTTTTT.

The chain has TRBV19 and TRBJ1-4; D gene uncertain. The germline V gene encodes CDR1 LNHDA and CDR2 SQIVND (reference sequence). V lost 1 base to trimming and J lost 6 bases, with 6 bases between them. This CDR3 spans 13 amino acids. The CDR3 nucleotides read TGTGCCAGTAGTATAGCACGAGATGAAAAACTGTTTTTT. Its protein product is CASSIARDEKLFF.

This clone was seen more than once but under ten times. The rearrangement joins TRBV29-1 to TRBJ1-4, with D possibly matching TRBD1 (5 bases). The germline V gene has CDR1 SQVTM and CDR2 ANQGSEA. The CDR3 spans 14 residues. Trimming left V 0 bases short and J 7 bases short, with 12 bases between. CDR3 bases: TGCAGCGTTGAAGAGACAGCCGGTTTTGAAAAACTGTTTTTT. Translated, it gives CSVEETAGFEKLFF. Looking up the rest from reference TRBV29-1 and TRBJ1-4 gives the full variable domain: SAVISQKPSRDICQRGTSLTIQCQVDSQVTMMFWYRQQPGQSLTLIATANQGSEATYESGFVIDKFPISRPNLTFSTLTVSNMSPEDSSIYLCSVEETAGFEKLFFGSGTQLSVL.

This chain links TRBV27 with TRBJ1-2, with D possibly being TRBD1 (5 bases). The V and J ends lost 2 bases and 8 bases respectively, with 12 bases between them. This CDR3 has 13 residues. Germline V gene data show CDR1 as MNHEY and CDR2 as SMNVEV (reference sequence). DNA for the CDR3: TGTGCCAGCAGTTTAAGGGGTCAGGGAGGCTACACCTTC. Translation: CASSLRGQGGYTF.

V usage is TRBV25-1 and J usage is TRBJ2-7; a weak D match, TRBD1 (6 bases). V was trimmed by 4 bases and J by 0 bases, leaving 10 bases between them. The CDR3 runs 14 residues. Germline loops: CDR1 MGHDK, CDR2 SYGVNS. The CDR3 protein is CASSGWDTSYEQYF. DNA of the CDR3: TGTGCCAGCAGTGGATGGGACACCTCCTACGAGCAGTACTTC.

V gene TRBV18 combines with J gene TRBJ1-1; 7 nucleotides match TRBD1. Unmatched junction bases numbered 5, after V lost 1 base and J lost 0 bases. This CDR3 contains 16 residues. Germline V gene sequence: CDR1 KGHSH, CDR2 LQKENI. In nucleotides, the CDR3 is TGTGCCAGCTCACCACAAATCGACAGGGTGAACACTGAAGCTTTCTTT. Protein sequence: CASSPQIDRVNTEAFF.

The chain employs TRBV28 and TRBJ1-4, with D possibly TRBD1 on 6 matching bases. V gave up 4 bases and J gave up 4 bases, with 13 bases separating them. CDR3 length equals 15 residues. Per the germline V gene, CDR1 is MDHEN and CDR2 is SYDVKM. CDR3 nucleotide sequence: TGTGCCAGCAGTTCAGCGGGGGGGCTTAATGAAAAACTGTTTTTT. This codes for CASSSAGGLNEKLFF.

In the case of this clone: The sample carries other DNA sequences with the same CDR3. This chain links TRBV5-1 with TRBJ1-1; no firm D call. Germline loops: CDR1 SGHRS, CDR2 YFSETQ. The CDR3 is made up of 14 amino acids. V was trimmed by 0 bases and J by 4 bases, leaving 10 bases between them. The CDR3 region is CASSLDGGGTEAFF. The DNA of the CDR3 is TGCGCCAGCAGCTTGGACGGTGGTGGCACTGAAGCTTTCTTT.